A selection of T cell receptor beta chains follows, all from one sample in a study of control samples from healthy donors and cancer patients. Assay: immunoSEQ multiplex PCR; the TCRdb copy retains only in-frame clones and omits some. In the table there are around 110,000 clones, 88% of which are singletons. The sequenced material came from blood. The receptor set was obtained from a woman aged 65 to 85 in good health. Both conserved end residues are part of each CDR3. D genes are given only for firm matches. Size values are once, few and many counts, or a class for expanded clones, and some rows have none.

clone size: NA; D gene: TRBD1; J gene: TRBJ1-6; CDR3 length: 14; V gene: TRBV7-3; CDR3 protein: CASSQGDTNSPLHF; CDR3 DNA: TGTGCCAGCAGCCAGGGGGACACCAATTCACCCCTCCACTTT
clone size: once; D gene: TRBD1; J gene: TRBJ1-2; CDR3 length: 14; V gene: TRBV10-3; CDR3 protein: CAISDGQGHAGYTF; CDR3 DNA: TGTGCCATCAGTGACGGACAGGGGCATGCTGGCTACACCTTC
clone size: NA; D gene: TRBD1; J gene: TRBJ2-5; CDR3 length: 15; V gene: TRBV5-4; CDR3 protein: CAAFGGTGGVETQYF; CDR3 DNA: TGTGCCGCGTTTGGCGGTACAGGGGGCGTAGAGACCCAGTACTTC
clone size: NA; D gene: NA; J gene: TRBJ2-1; CDR3 length: 14; V gene: TRBV7-9; CDR3 protein: CASSLISEYNERFF; CDR3 DNA: TGTGCCAGCAGCTTGATTTCGGAATACAATGAGCGGTTCTTC
clone size: NA; D gene: NA; J gene: TRBJ1-6; CDR3 length: 13; V gene: TRBV6-5; CDR3 protein: CAISLGPRSPLHF; CDR3 DNA: TGTGCCATCAGCCTCGGACCACGGTCACCCCTCCACTTT
clone size: NA; D gene: NA; J gene: TRBJ2-3; CDR3 length: 14; V gene: TRBV18; CDR3 protein: CASTVGGTTDTQYF; CDR3 DNA: TGTGCCAGTACGGTTGGGGGGACCACAGATACGCAGTATTTT
clone size: NA; D gene: NA; J gene: TRBJ2-2; CDR3 length: 12; V gene: TRBV7-3; CDR3 protein: CASSYPPGELFF; CDR3 DNA: TGTGCCAGCAGCTATCCCCCCGGGGAGCTGTTTTTT
clone size: NA; D gene: NA; J gene: TRBJ2-5; CDR3 length: 13; V gene: TRBV6-6; CDR3 protein: CASTPWGPETQYF; CDR3 DNA: TGTGCCAGCACCCCTTGGGGTCCCGAGACCCAGTACTTC
clone size: NA; D gene: NA; J gene: TRBJ2-7; CDR3 length: 14; V gene: TRBV10-1; CDR3 protein: CASSESLGAGEQYF; CDR3 DNA: TGCGCCAGCAGTGAGTCCCTGGGGGCGGGGGAGCAGTACTTC
clone size: NA; D gene: NA; J gene: TRBJ1-6; CDR3 length: 20; V gene: TRBV4-2; CDR3 protein: CASSRLGGGPGSYANSPLHF; CDR3 DNA: TGTGCCAGCAGCCGCCTAGGGGGGGGGCCGGGCTCCTACGCGAATTCACCCCTCCACTTT
clone size: NA; D gene: TRBD1; J gene: TRBJ1-4; CDR3 length: 15; V gene: TRBV9; CDR3 protein: CASSVEDRRNEKLFF; CDR3 DNA: TGTGCCAGCAGCGTAGAGGACAGGAGGAATGAAAAACTGTTTTTT
clone size: NA; D gene: TRBD1; J gene: TRBJ1-2; CDR3 length: 16; V gene: TRBV5-4; CDR3 protein: CASSLDRGRIWNGYTF; CDR3 DNA: TGTGCCAGCAGCTTGGACAGGGGCCGCATCTGGAATGGCTACACCTTC
clone size: few; D gene: NA; J gene: TRBJ1-2; CDR3 length: 16; V gene: TRBV4-2; CDR3 protein: CASSQEAGTSGYGYTF; CDR3 DNA: TGTGCCAGCAGCCAAGAAGCGGGGACCTCGGGCTATGGCTACACCTTC
clone size: NA; D gene: NA; J gene: TRBJ1-2; CDR3 length: 14; V gene: TRBV3-1/TRBV3-2; CDR3 protein: CASSQGTWGYGYTF; CDR3 DNA: TGTGCCAGCAGCCAAGGGACCTGGGGCTATGGCTACACCTTC
clone size: NA; D gene: NA; J gene: TRBJ1-6; CDR3 length: 12; V gene: TRBV28; CDR3 protein: CASSFEERTLHF; CDR3 DNA: TGTGCCAGCAGTTTCGAAGAGAGGACCCTCCACTTT
clone size: NA; D gene: TRBD1; J gene: TRBJ2-5; CDR3 length: 13; V gene: TRBV18; CDR3 protein: CASSPDRQETQYF; CDR3 DNA: TGTGCCAGCTCACCGGACAGGCAAGAGACCCAGTACTTC
clone size: NA; D gene: NA; J gene: TRBJ1-2; CDR3 length: 13; V gene: TRBV6-6; CDR3 protein: CASRPGGAEGYTF; CDR3 DNA: TGTGCCAGCAGACCGGGGGGGGCTGAGGGCTACACCTTC
clone size: NA; D gene: TRBD2; J gene: TRBJ2-3; CDR3 length: 17; V gene: TRBV29-1; CDR3 protein: CSVASSQGGGAGDTQYF; CDR3 DNA: TGCAGCGTTGCTTCCAGCCAAGGCGGGGGGGCGGGAGATACGCAGTATTTT
clone size: NA; D gene: NA; J gene: TRBJ2-1; CDR3 length: 15; V gene: TRBV2; CDR3 protein: CASTPSGGSYNEQFF; CDR3 DNA: TGTGCCAGCACCCCCAGCGGAGGCTCCTACAATGAGCAGTTCTTC
clone size: once; D gene: TRBD1; J gene: TRBJ2-3; CDR3 length: 14; V gene: TRBV5-4; CDR3 protein: CASKTGGETDTQYF; CDR3 DNA: TGTGCCAGCAAGACAGGGGGCGAAACAGATACGCAGTATTTT
clone size: NA; D gene: NA; J gene: TRBJ1-2; CDR3 length: 14; V gene: TRBV7-9; CDR3 protein: CASRPLGFLLGYTF; CDR3 DNA: TGTGCCAGCAGACCACTGGGGTTTCTTCTTGGCTACACCTTC
clone size: NA; D gene: NA; J gene: TRBJ1-2; CDR3 length: 12; V gene: TRBV2; CDR3 protein: CASSRTGSGYTF; CDR3 DNA: TGTGCCAGCAGTCGTACAGGATCTGGCTACACCTTC
clone size: few; D gene: NA; J gene: TRBJ1-3; CDR3 length: 16; V gene: TRBV3-1/TRBV3-2; CDR3 protein: CASSKGNRVSGNTIYF; CDR3 DNA: TGTGCCAGCAGCAAAGGAAACAGGGTGTCTGGAAACACCATATATTTT
clone size: NA; D gene: NA; J gene: TRBJ1-2; CDR3 length: 15; V gene: TRBV7-2; CDR3 protein: CASSLVTRGGGGYTF; CDR3 DNA: TGTGCCAGCAGCTTAGTAACCCGGGGGGGCGGAGGCTACACCTTC
clone size: NA; D gene: TRBD2; J gene: TRBJ2-3; CDR3 length: 16; V gene: TRBV6-1; CDR3 protein: CASSELAGGITDTQYF; CDR3 DNA: TGTGCCAGCAGTGAACTAGCGGGGGGTATTACAGATACGCAGTATTTT
clone size: few; D gene: TRBD1; J gene: TRBJ2-1; CDR3 length: 15; V gene: TRBV11-2; CDR3 protein: CASSLGTGDGNEQFF; CDR3 DNA: TGTGCCAGCAGCCTCGGGACAGGGGACGGAAATGAGCAGTTCTTC
clone size: NA; D gene: TRBD1; J gene: TRBJ1-5; CDR3 length: 14; V gene: TRBV2; CDR3 protein: CASQRGQGNQPQHF; CDR3 DNA: TGTGCCAGCCAGAGGGGACAGGGCAATCAGCCCCAGCATTTT
clone size: NA; D gene: NA; J gene: TRBJ1-1; CDR3 length: 14; V gene: TRBV11-2; CDR3 protein: CASSGEGENTEAFF; CDR3 DNA: TGTGCCAGCAGCGGAGAGGGGGAGAACACTGAAGCTTTCTTT
clone size: NA; D gene: NA; J gene: TRBJ2-2; CDR3 length: 16; V gene: TRBV5-4; CDR3 protein: CASSKGRPGTAGELFF; CDR3 DNA: TGTGCCAGCAGCAAGGGACGCCCCGGAACCGCCGGGGAGCTGTTTTTT
clone size: NA; D gene: NA; J gene: TRBJ2-1; CDR3 length: 15; V gene: TRBV5-4; CDR3 protein: CASSFDLMSYNEQFF; CDR3 DNA: TGTGCCAGCAGCTTTGATCTTATGTCCTACAATGAGCAGTTCTTC
clone size: NA; D gene: TRBD1; J gene: TRBJ2-3; CDR3 length: 17; V gene: TRBV6-6; CDR3 protein: CASSHRPTGFAADTQYF; CDR3 DNA: TGTGCCAGCAGTCATCGCCCGACAGGGTTCGCAGCAGATACGCAGTATTTT
clone size: few; D gene: NA; J gene: TRBJ2-5; CDR3 length: 14; V gene: TRBV29-1; CDR3 protein: CSVSPSGAQETQYF; CDR3 DNA: TGCAGCGTTTCCCCCTCAGGGGCGCAAGAGACCCAGTACTTC
clone size: NA; D gene: NA; J gene: TRBJ2-3; CDR3 length: 15; V gene: TRBV5-1; CDR3 protein: CASSLPDSSTDTQYF; CDR3 DNA: TGCGCCAGCAGCTTACCGGACAGTAGCACAGATACGCAGTATTTT
clone size: NA; D gene: TRBD1; J gene: TRBJ2-7; CDR3 length: 14; V gene: TRBV9; CDR3 protein: CASSDRGPPYEQYF; CDR3 DNA: TGTGCCAGCAGCGACAGGGGACCCCCCTACGAGCAGTACTTC
clone size: once; D gene: NA; J gene: TRBJ2-7; CDR3 length: 13; V gene: TRBV11-2; CDR3 protein: CASSPRQSYEQYF; CDR3 DNA: TGTGCCAGCAGCCCAAGACAGTCCTACGAGCAGTACTTC
clone size: once; D gene: NA; J gene: TRBJ1-2; CDR3 length: 13; V gene: TRBV2; CDR3 protein: CASSESRVLGYTF; CDR3 DNA: TGTGCCAGCAGTGAAAGTAGGGTTTTGGGCTACACCTTC
clone size: once; D gene: NA; J gene: TRBJ2-3; CDR3 length: 16; V gene: TRBV7-9; CDR3 protein: CASSLVIRGAADTQYF; CDR3 DNA: TGTGCCAGCAGCTTAGTCATCAGGGGGGCGGCAGATACGCAGTATTTT